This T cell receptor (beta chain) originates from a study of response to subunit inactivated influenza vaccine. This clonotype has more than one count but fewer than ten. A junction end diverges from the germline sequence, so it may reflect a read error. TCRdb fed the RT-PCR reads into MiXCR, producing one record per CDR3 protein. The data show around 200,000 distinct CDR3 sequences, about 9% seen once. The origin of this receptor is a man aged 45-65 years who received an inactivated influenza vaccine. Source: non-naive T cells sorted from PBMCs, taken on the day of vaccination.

The DNA of the CDR3 is TGTGCCAGCAGTAACCCCCCCCTAGCGGGAGACCATTTC. This encodes CASSNPPLAGDHF. V is TRBV6-2 or TRBV6-3 and J is TRBJ2-1; 10 bases match TRBD2. CDR1 MNHEY and CDR2 SVGEGT come from the germline V gene. The CDR3 spans 13 residues.